Listed below are T cell receptor beta chains from one sample, sequenced in a study of PD-1 blockade in classical Hodgkin lymphoma. Sequencing was performed with immunoSEQ multiplex PCR; in TCRdb, only in-frame clones are kept and a portion is missing. The sample consists of 25,000 to 30,000 clones, roughly 92% of them appearing once. Input material: peripheral blood mononuclear cells (PBMCs). The source is a human donor with classical Hodgkin lymphoma. Each CDR3 is given with its conserved first and last residue. The D gene is left open where the match is weak.

- | TRBV7-9 | CASSAYNEQFF
- | TRBV19 | CASSMGQGPTF
TRBD2 | TRBV19 | CASSTLLAGVTDTQYF
TRBD2 | TRBV28 | CASSLRTSGSYNEQFF
TRBD2 | TRBV7-2 | CASSLFTGGYYAQYF
TRBD2 | TRBV7-2 | CASSQSVAGGPGDTQYF
TRBD2 | TRBV5-1 | CASSLETSGISTDTQYF
TRBD2 | TRBV9 | CASSGTGTSSTGELFF
- | TRBV19 | CASSRTAGADYEQYF
TRBD1 | TRBV4-1 | CASSQLLIRDRETIGYTF
- | TRBV11-3 | CASTHLGELPRHGQYF
TRBD1 | TRBV29-1 | CSAGTDYEQYF
TRBD1 | TRBV5-5 | CASSFRDSYEQYF
TRBD1 | TRBV19 | CASSIGQASTYEQYF
TRBD2 | TRBV5-4 | CASSTVLAGQETQYF
- | TRBV6-6 | CASSYSGFQGYEQYF
- | TRBV28 | CASSLGGGVYEQYF
- | TRBV27 | CASSASDTQYF
- | TRBV28 | CASSSQTPHPYEQYF
TRBD1 | TRBV7-2 | CAIAQRGTGPREQYF
TRBD2 | TRBV9 | CASSDASGRGEQYF
- | TRBV6-1 | CASSGHQEEKLFF
TRBD2 | TRBV2 | CASNGLAGSYNEQFF
TRBD2 | TRBV7-2 | CASSPGGLDEQFF
TRBD2 | TRBV6-6 | CASSYPLGTSGRGQYF
TRBD2 | TRBV28 | CASIRSGRATGELFF
TRBD1 | TRBV7-9 | CASSPRTGSGYTF
TRBD1 | TRBV6-1 | CASSVLTGGSSNEQFF
TRBD1 | TRBV6-5 | CASGLGQNHEQYF
TRBD1 | TRBV29-1 | CSVQDRAGSETQYF
TRBD2 | TRBV25-1 | CASSRLAGGYNEQFF
- | TRBV7-3 | CASSLNRQEQFF
- | TRBV6-1 | CATRTSSGNTIYF
- | TRBV7-9 | CASSFGANTGELFF
- | TRBV30 | CAWSPFQETQYF
- | TRBV15 | CATSRDLQASDTQYF